This is a list of T cell receptor beta chains from one sample in a study of blood T cell repertoires in COVID-19. Only in-frame clones appear in the TCRdb table, and some are missing; sequencing was by immunoSEQ multiplex PCR. This table holds some 200,000 clones, approximately 87% found once. Sequencing used peripheral blood. These receptors came from a woman between 70 and 85 years old with COVID-19, enrolled during active disease. The CDR3 runs from the conserved cysteine through the conserved F or W. A D gene is named only where the DNA matches it firmly. Clone size is not always given. Where it is, it says once, few, many or a class for expanded clones.

d_call: TRBD1
clone_size: -
j_call: TRBJ1-5
v_call: TRBV15
cdr3_nt: TGTGCCACCAGCAGGGACAGGGGGCTTCAGCCCCAGCATTTT
cdr3_aa: CATSRDRGLQPQHF

d_call: TRBD1
clone_size: once
j_call: TRBJ2-7
v_call: TRBV6-2/TRBV6-3
cdr3_nt: TGTGCCAGCAGACCTACAGGGGGCTTAAACGAGCAGTACTTC
cdr3_aa: CASRPTGGLNEQYF

d_call: TRBD2
clone_size: -
j_call: TRBJ2-5
v_call: TRBV7-6
cdr3_nt: TGTGCCAGCAGCTTATCCGTTGCCAGCGGGAGTTTCGAGACCCAGTACTTC
cdr3_aa: CASSLSVASGSFETQYF

d_call: TRBD2
clone_size: few
j_call: TRBJ2-7
v_call: TRBV28
cdr3_nt: TGTGCCAGCAGCTCTCTAGCGGAGACGCTCCACGAGCAGTACTTC
cdr3_aa: CASSSLAETLHEQYF

d_call: -
clone_size: -
j_call: TRBJ1-5
v_call: TRBV12-3/TRBV12-4
cdr3_nt: TGTGCCAGCAGTTGGGCAGGGAATCAGCCCCAGCATTTT
cdr3_aa: CASSWAGNQPQHF

d_call: TRBD1
clone_size: -
j_call: TRBJ2-5
v_call: TRBV6-5
cdr3_nt: TGTGCCAGCAGAGCCGGGACAGGGGTAAGAGAGACCCAGTACTTC
cdr3_aa: CASRAGTGVRETQYF

d_call: -
clone_size: -
j_call: TRBJ2-7
v_call: TRBV27
cdr3_nt: TGTGCCAGCAGTTTACTCCTGGGGGCGGAGTACGAGCAGTACTTC
cdr3_aa: CASSLLLGAEYEQYF

d_call: TRBD2
clone_size: -
j_call: TRBJ2-7
v_call: TRBV10-3
cdr3_nt: TGTGCCAGAAAAGCGGGAGGGCCGGACGAGCAGTACTTC
cdr3_aa: CARKAGGPDEQYF

d_call: TRBD1
clone_size: -
j_call: TRBJ2-7
v_call: TRBV28
cdr3_nt: TGTGCCAGCAGTTTATGGTCAGGGGGCGCTTTATACGAGCAGTACTTC
cdr3_aa: CASSLWSGGALYEQYF

d_call: -
clone_size: -
j_call: TRBJ1-4
v_call: TRBV11-3
cdr3_nt: TGTGCCAGCAGCTCGAGAGAGCCGCATAATGAAAAACTGTTTTTT
cdr3_aa: CASSSREPHNEKLFF

d_call: -
clone_size: -
j_call: TRBJ1-2
v_call: TRBV19
cdr3_nt: TGTGCCAGTAGTAAGGAGGGTAGTAGGGGCTACACCTTC
cdr3_aa: CASSKEGSRGYTF

d_call: TRBD2
clone_size: -
j_call: TRBJ2-1
v_call: TRBV2
cdr3_nt: TGTGCCAGCCGACTAGCGGGAGTTTATGGTGAGCAGTTCTTC
cdr3_aa: CASRLAGVYGEQFF

d_call: -
clone_size: -
j_call: TRBJ1-5
v_call: TRBV19
cdr3_nt: TGTGCCAGTAGTCATGGGCCGGCGGGGAGCAATCAGCCCCAGCATTTT
cdr3_aa: CASSHGPAGSNQPQHF

d_call: TRBD2
clone_size: -
j_call: TRBJ2-3
v_call: TRBV27
cdr3_nt: TGTGCCAGCAGTTTACTAGGACTAGCGGGAGTTGCTAGCACAGATACGCAGTATTTT
cdr3_aa: CASSLLGLAGVASTDTQYF

d_call: TRBD1
clone_size: -
j_call: TRBJ2-7
v_call: TRBV11-2
cdr3_nt: TGTGCCAGCAGCTTAACAGAGGGACAGGGTCACGAGCAGTACTTC
cdr3_aa: CASSLTEGQGHEQYF

d_call: TRBD2
clone_size: -
j_call: TRBJ2-5
v_call: TRBV5-4
cdr3_nt: TGTGCCAGCAGCACTGAGCGGGAGGGAGAGACCCAGTACTTC
cdr3_aa: CASSTEREGETQYF